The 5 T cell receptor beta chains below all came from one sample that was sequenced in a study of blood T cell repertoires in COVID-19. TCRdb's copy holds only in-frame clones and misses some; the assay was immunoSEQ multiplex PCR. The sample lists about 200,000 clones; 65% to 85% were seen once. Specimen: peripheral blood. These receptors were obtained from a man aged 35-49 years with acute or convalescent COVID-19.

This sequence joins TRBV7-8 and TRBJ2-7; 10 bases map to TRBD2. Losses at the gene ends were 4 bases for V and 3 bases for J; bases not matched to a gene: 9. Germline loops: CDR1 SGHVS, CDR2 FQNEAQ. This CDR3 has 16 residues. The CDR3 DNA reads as TGTGCCAGCAGCTCTAGCGGGAGAGGGCATTACTACGAGCAGTACTTC. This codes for CASSSSGRGHYYEQYF.

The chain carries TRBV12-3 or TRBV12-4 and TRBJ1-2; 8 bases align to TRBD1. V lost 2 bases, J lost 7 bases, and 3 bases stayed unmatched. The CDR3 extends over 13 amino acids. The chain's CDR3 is CASSLQGALGYTF. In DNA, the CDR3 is TGTGCCAGCAGTTTACAGGGGGCGCTTGGCTACACCTTC.

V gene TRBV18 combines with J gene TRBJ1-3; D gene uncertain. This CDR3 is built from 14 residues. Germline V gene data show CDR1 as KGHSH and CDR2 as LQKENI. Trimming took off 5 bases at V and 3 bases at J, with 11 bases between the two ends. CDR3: CASSGGNYGNTIYF. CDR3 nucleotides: TGTGCCAGCTCAGGCGGGAACTATGGAAACACCATATATTTT.

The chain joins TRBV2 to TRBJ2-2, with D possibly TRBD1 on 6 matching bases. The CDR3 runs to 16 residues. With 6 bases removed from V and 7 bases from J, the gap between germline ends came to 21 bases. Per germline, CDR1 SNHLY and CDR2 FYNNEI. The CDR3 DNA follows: TGTGCCAGCAGACCAGGCCAGAACAGGGTCGTCGGGGAGCTGTTTTTT. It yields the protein CASRPGQNRVVGELFF.

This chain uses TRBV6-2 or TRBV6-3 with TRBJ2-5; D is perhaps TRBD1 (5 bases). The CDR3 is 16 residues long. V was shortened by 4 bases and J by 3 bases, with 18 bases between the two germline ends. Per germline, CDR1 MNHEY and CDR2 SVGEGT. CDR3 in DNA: TGTGCCAGCAGTTCCCCCCGAACGACAGAGAAAGAGACCCAGTACTTC. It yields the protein CASSSPRTTEKETQYF.